The next 9 T cell receptor beta chains were all read from a single sample in a study of CD8+CD57+ T cells in acquired aplastic anemia. The sequenced patients had an expansion of CD8+CD57+ cells seen by flow cytometry. Genomic DNA constituted the template upon which TCR beta VDJ and CDR3 profiling was performed. From the reads, TCRdb called clonotypes with MiXCR, one entry per CDR3 protein. The data show fewer than 200,000 distinct CDR3 sequences, about 44% seen once. Material: sorted CD4+, CD8+, or CD8+CD57+ T cells (not recorded which) from PBMCs. These receptors all stem from a human donor with aplastic anemia.

Ten or more counts support this clonotype. The chain recombines TRBV19 with TRBJ2-7, with 11 bases fitting TRBD1. Per germline, CDR1 LNHDA and CDR2 SQIVND (reference sequence). This CDR3 has 15 amino acids. V lost 1 base to trimming and J lost 5 bases; unmatched junction nucleotides: 4. The CDR3 protein is CASSIGDRGVDEQYF. The CDR3 coding sequence is TGTGCCAGTAGTATAGGGGACAGGGGGGTGGACGAGCAGTACTTC.

Ten or more counts support this clonotype. The chain combines TRBV10-1 with TRBJ2-4; no clear D gene. CDR3 length: 14 residues. Germline loops: CDR1 WNHNN, CDR2 SYGVQD (reference sequence). V was shortened by 5 bases and J by 9 bases, with 17 bases between the two germline ends. In nucleotides, the CDR3 is TGCGCCAGCAGTACCGGAAGAAGCAAGGGCATTCAGTACTTC. It is translated as CASSTGRSKGIQYF.

The chain uses TRBV19 and TRBJ1-1; 12 nucleotides line up with TRBD1. This CDR3 comprises 15 residues. Trimming took 7 bases from V and 5 from J; bases not matched to a gene: 8. Germline CDR1 and CDR2: LNHDA and SQIVND (reference sequence). The CDR3 loop is CASKEGQGAGTEAFF. The DNA of the CDR3 is TGTGCCAGTAAAGAGGGACAGGGGGCCGGAACTGAAGCTTTCTTT.

This clonotype was counted ten times or more. The genes are TRBV5-1 and TRBJ2-3; D could derive from TRBD1 or TRBD2 (6 bases each). V shed 2 bases and J shed 1 base, with 11 bases lying between them. This CDR3 is built from 15 residues. Germline V CDR1 and CDR2: SGHRS, YFSETQ. CDR3 bases: TGCGCCAGCAGCTTCGAGGGGGGCGGCACAGATACGCAGTATTTT. This codes for CASSFEGGGTDTQYF.

The chain links TRBV25-1 to TRBJ1-6, with D maybe TRBD1 (5 bases). The CDR3 covers 14 residues. Germline CDR1 MGHDK, CDR2 SYGVNS. Trimming left V 1 base short and J 10 bases short, with 11 bases between. The CDR3 protein is CASSEWGGGSPLHF. CDR3 in DNA: TGTGCCAGCAGTGAATGGGGGGGGGGATCACCCCTCCACTTT.

This clonotype was recorded many times. The J gene is TRBJ2-7, the V gene TRBV12-5; no reliable D call. V gave up 2 bases and J gave up 5 bases, with 1 base separating them. Germline CDR1 is LGHNT and CDR2 is FRNRAP. The CDR3 spans 10 residues. In DNA form, the CDR3 reads TGTGCTAGTGGTTTGAACGAGCAGTACTTC. This codes for CASGLNEQYF.

To note about this clonotype: One junction end does not reproduce the germline sequence, and a read error may be involved. J is TRBJ1-1 and V is TRBV3-1; D remains unclear. Germline V gene sequence: CDR1 LGHDT, CDR2 YNNKEL (reference sequence). This CDR3 comprises 12 residues. The CDR3 loop reads CACSQGRGRAFF. Here the CDR3 DNA reads TGTGCCTGCAGCCAAGGCCGGGGTAGAGCTTTCTTT.

The chain couples TRBV20-1 to TRBJ2-7, with 10 bases matching TRBD2. Trimming removed 6 bases from V and 0 bases from J; junction bases left unmatched: 5. Germline-derived CDR1 and CDR2 are DFQATT and SNEGSKA (reference sequence). This CDR3 has 14 amino acids. The DNA for the CDR3 is TGCAGTGCCTCAGCGGGAGGGAGCTCCTACGAGCAGTACTTC. It codes for CSASAGGSSYEQYF.

V usage is TRBV24-1 and J usage is TRBJ1-1, with a tentative D call TRBD1 (5 bases). The CDR3 contains 13 residues. The germline V gene has CDR1 KGHDR and CDR2 SFDVKD. V lost 2 bases to trimming and J lost 10 bases, with 13 bases between them. Here the CDR3 DNA reads TGTGCCACCAGTGATTCTGGGACCCTAGGAGCTTTCTTT. It is translated as CATSDSGTLGAFF.